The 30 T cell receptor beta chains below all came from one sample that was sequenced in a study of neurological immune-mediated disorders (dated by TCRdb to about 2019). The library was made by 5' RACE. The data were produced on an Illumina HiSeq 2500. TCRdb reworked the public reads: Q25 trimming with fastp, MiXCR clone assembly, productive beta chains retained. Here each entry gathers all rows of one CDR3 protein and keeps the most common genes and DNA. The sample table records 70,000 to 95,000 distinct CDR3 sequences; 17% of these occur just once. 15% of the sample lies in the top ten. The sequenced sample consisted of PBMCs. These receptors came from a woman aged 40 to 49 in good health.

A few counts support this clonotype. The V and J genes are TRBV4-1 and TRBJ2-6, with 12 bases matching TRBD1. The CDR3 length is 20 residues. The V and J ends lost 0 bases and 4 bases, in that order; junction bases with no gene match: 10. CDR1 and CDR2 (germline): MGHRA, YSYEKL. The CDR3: CASSQDLGTGGAKGANVLTF. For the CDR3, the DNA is TGCGCCAGCAGCCAAGATCTAGGGACAGGGGGCGCGAAGGGGGCCAACGTCCTGACTTTC.

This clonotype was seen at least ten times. The CDR3 is CASSLIDRRDYGYTF. The DNA of the CDR3 is TGTGCCAGCAGCTTAATCGACAGGCGGGACTATGGCTACACCTTC. The chain recombines TRBV7-2 with TRBJ1-2; possible D gene TRBD1, 6 bases. V lost 2 bases to trimming and J lost 3 bases, with 13 bases between them. Germline CDR1 SGHTA, CDR2 FQGNSA. The CDR3 consists of 15 residues.

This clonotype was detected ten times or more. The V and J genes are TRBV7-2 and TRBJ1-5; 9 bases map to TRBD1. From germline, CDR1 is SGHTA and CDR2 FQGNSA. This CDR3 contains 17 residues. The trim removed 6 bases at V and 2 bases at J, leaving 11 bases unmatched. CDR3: CASSPQTGGWGNQPQHF. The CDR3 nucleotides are TGTGCCAGCAGTCCGCAGACAGGGGGATGGGGCAATCAGCCCCAGCATTTT.

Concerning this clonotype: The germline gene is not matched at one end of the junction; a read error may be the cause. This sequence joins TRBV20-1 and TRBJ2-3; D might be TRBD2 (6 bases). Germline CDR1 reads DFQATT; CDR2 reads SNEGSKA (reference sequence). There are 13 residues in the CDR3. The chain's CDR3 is CSAGAGNTDTQCF. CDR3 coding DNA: TGCAGTGCTGGGGCGGGGAACACAGATACGCAGTGTTTT.

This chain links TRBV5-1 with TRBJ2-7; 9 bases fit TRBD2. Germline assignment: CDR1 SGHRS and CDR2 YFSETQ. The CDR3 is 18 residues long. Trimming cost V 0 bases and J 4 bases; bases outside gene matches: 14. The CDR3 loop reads CASSLGLSSGEGPYEQYV. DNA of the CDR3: TGCGCCAGCAGCTTGGGTCTGTCTAGCGGGGAAGGGCCGTACGAGCAGTACGTC.

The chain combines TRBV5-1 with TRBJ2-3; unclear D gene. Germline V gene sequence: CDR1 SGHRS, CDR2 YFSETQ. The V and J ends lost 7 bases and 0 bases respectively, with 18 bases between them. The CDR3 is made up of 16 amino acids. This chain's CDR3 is CASSVTWGSSTDTQYF. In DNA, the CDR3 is TGCGCCAGCTCGGTAACTTGGGGTTCTAGCACAGATACGCAGTATTTT.

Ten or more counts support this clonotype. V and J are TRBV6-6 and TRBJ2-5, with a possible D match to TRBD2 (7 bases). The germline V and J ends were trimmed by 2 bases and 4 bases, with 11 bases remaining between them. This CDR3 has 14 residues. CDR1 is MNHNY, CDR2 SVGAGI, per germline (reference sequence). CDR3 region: CASSYVGGGETQYF. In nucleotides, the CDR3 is TGTGCCAGCAGTTACGTGGGAGGGGGAGAGACCCAGTACTTC.

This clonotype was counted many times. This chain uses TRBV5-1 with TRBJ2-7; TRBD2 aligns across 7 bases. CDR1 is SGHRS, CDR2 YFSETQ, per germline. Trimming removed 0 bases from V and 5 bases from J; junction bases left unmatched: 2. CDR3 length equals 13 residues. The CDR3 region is CASSLVGGNEQYV. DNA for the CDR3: TGCGCCAGCAGCTTGGTCGGGGGGAACGAGCAGTACGTC.

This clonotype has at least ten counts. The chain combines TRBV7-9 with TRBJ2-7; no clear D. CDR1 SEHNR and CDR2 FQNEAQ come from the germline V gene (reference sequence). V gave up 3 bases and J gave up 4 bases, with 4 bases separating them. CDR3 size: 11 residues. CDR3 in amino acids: CASSFSYEQYF. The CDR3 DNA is TGTGCCAGCAGCTTCAGTTACGAGCAGTACTTC. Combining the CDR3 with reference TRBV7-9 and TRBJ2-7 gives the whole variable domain DTGVSQNPRHKITKRGQNVTFRCDPISEHNRLYWYRQTLGQGPEFLTYFQNEAQLEKSRLLSDRFSAERPKGSFSTLEIQRTEQGDSAMYLCASSFSYEQYFGPGTRLTVT.

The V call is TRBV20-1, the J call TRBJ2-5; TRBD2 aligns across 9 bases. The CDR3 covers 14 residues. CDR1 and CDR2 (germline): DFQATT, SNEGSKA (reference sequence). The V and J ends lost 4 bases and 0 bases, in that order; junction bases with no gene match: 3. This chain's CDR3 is CSAISGGYQETQYF. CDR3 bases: TGCAGTGCTATAAGCGGGGGGTACCAAGAGACCCAGTACTTC.

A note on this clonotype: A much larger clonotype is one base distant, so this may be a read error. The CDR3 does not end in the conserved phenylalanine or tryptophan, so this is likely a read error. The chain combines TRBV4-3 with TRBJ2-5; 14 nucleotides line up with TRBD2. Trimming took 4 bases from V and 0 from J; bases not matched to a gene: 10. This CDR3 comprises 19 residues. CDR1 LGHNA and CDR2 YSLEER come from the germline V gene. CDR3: CASSPGTSGGPMYQETQYY. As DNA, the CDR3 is TGCGCCAGCAGCCCCGGGACTAGCGGGGGCCCCATGTACCAAGAGACCCAGTACTAC.

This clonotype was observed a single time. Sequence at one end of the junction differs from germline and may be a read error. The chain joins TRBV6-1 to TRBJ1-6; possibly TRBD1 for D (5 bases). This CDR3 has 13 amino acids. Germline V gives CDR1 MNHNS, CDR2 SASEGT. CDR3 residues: CDSAGTGNSPLHF. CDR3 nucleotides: TGTGACAGCGCCGGGACGGGCAATTCACCCCTCCACTTT.

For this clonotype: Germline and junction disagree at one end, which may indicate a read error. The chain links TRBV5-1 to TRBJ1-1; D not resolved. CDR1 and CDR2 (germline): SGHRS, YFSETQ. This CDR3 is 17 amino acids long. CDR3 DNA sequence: TGCGACAGCAGCTTGGGAAAGGTGGCGGTGGTGAACACTGAAGCTTTCTTT. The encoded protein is CDSSLGKVAVVNTEAFF.

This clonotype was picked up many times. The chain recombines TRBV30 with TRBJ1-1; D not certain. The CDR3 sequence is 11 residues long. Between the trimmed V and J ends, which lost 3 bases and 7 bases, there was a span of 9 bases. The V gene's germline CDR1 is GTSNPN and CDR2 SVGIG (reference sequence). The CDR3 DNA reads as TGTGCCTGGAGCCCTACGCGTGAAGCTTTCTTT. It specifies CAWSPTREAFF. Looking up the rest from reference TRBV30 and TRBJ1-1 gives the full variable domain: SQTIHQWPATLVQPVGSPLSLECTVEGTSNPNLYWYRQAAGRGLQLLFYSVGIGQISSEVPQNLSASRPQDRQFILSSKKLLLSDSGFYLCAWSPTREAFFGQGTRLTVV.

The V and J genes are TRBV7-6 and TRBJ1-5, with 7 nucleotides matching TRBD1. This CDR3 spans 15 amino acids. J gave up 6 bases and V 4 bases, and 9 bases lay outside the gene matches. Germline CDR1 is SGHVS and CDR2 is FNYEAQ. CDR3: CASSSETGSAQPQHF. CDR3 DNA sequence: TGTGCCAGCAGCTCAGAGACAGGGTCGGCTCAGCCCCAGCATTTT.

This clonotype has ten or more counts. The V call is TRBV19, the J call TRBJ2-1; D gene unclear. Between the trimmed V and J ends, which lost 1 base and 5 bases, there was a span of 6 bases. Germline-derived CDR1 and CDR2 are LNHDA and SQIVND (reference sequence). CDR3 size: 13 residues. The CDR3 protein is CASSIGLNNEQFF. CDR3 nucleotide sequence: TGTGCCAGTAGTATAGGTCTGAACAATGAGCAGTTCTTC.

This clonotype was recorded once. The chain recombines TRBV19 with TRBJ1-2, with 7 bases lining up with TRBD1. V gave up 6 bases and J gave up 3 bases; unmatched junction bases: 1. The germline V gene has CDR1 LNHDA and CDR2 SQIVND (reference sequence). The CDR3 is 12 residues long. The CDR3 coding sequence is TGTGCCAGTAGGGGGACAGACTATGGCTACACCTTC. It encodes CASRGTDYGYTF.

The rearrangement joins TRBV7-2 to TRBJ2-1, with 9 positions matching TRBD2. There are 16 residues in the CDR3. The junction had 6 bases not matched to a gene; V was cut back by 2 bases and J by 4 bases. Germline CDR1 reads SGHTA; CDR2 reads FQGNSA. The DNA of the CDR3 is TGTGCCAGCAGCTTAAGGCGGGGGGGCCTGTACAATGAGCAGTTCTTC. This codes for CASSLRRGGLYNEQFF.

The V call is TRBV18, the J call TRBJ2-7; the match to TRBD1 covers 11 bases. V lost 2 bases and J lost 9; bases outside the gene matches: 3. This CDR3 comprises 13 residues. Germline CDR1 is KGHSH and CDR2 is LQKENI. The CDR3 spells CASSPGTGGWQYF. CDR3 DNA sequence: TGTGCCAGCTCACCAGGGACAGGGGGTTGGCAGTACTTC.

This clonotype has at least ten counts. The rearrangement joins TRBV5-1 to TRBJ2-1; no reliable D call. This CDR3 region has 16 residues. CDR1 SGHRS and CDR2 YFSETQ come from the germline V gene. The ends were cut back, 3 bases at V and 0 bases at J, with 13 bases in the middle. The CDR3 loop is CASSSSNFHSYNEQFF. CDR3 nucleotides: TGCGCCAGCAGCTCTTCAAATTTTCACTCCTACAATGAGCAGTTCTTC.

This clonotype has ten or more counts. CDR3 nucleotides: TGCAGTGCTAGGTTAATAAGCTCCGGGACAGGGGACACTGAAGCTTTCTTT. Its translation is CSARLISSGTGDTEAFF. The chain joins TRBV20-1 to TRBJ1-1; 10 bases are shared with TRBD1. Germline V gene sequence: CDR1 DFQATT, CDR2 SNEGSKA (reference sequence). This CDR3 has 17 residues. V was pared by 3 bases and J by 3 bases, with 13 bases of the junction left unmatched.

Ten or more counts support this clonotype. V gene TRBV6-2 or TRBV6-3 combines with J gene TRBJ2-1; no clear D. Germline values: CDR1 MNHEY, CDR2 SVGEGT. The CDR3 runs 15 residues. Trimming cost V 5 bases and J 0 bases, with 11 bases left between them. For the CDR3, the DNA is TGTGCCAGCAGTACTGGGCCATTCTCCTACAATGAGCAGTTCTTC. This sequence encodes CASSTGPFSYNEQFF.

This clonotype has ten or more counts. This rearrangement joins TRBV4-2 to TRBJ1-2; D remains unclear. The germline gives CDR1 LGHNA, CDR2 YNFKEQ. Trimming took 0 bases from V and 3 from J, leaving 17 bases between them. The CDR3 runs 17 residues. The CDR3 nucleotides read TGTGCCAGCAGCCAAGATACTCGCGCGTTTCGGGACTATGGCTACACCTTC. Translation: CASSQDTRAFRDYGYTF.

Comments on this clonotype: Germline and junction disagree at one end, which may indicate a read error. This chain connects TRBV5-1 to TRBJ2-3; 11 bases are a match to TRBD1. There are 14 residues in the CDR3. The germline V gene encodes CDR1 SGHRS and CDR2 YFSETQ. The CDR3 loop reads CTSSSGQGADTQYF. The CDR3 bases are TGCACCAGCAGCTCCGGACAGGGGGCAGATACCCAGTATTTT.

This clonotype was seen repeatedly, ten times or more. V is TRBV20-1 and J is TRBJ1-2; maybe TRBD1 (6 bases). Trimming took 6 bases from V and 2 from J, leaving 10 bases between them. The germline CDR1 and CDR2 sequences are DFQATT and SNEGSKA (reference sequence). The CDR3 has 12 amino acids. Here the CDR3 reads CSAHTGNYGYTF. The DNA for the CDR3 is TGCAGTGCCCACACAGGGAACTATGGCTACACCTTC.

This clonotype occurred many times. CDR3 DNA sequence: TGTGCCAGCAGCGCCGGGACTAGCGGGTCTCTGCAGTACTTC. It translates to CASSAGTSGSLQYF. The chain couples TRBV7-3 to TRBJ2-7, with 12 bases identical to TRBD2. The germline gives CDR1 SGHTA, CDR2 FQGTGA. V trimming: 5 bases; J trimming: 9 bases; junction bases outside the gene matches: 8. The CDR3 consists of 14 residues. The complete variable domain, with remaining parts taken from reference TRBV7-3 and TRBJ2-7, reads GAGVSQTPSNKVTEKGKYVELRCDPISGHTALYWYRQSLGQGPEFLIYFQGTGAADDSGLPNDRFFAVRPEGSVSTLKIQRTERGDSAVYLCASSAGTSGSLQYFGPGTRLTVT.

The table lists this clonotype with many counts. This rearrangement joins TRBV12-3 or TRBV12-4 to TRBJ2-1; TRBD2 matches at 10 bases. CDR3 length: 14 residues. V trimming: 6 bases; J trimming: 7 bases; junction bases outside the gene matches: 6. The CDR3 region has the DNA TGTGCCAGCAGCCATACTAGCGGGGCGAATGAGCAGTTCTTC. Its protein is CASSHTSGANEQFF.

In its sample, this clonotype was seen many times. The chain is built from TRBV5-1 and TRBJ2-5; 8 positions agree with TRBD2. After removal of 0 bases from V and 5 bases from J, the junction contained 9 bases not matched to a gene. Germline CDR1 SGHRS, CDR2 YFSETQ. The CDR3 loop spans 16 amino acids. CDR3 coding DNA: TGCGCCAGCAGCTTGGAGTTCGGGGGGGGCAGGGAGACCCAGTACTTC. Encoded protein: CASSLEFGGGRETQYF.

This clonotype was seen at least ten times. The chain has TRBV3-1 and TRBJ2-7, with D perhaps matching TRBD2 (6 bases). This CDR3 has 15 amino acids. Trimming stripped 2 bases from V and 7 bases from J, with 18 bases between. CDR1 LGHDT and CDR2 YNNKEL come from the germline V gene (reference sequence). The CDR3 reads CASSQSLGRLDEQYF. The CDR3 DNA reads TGTGCCAGCAGCCAAAGTCTGGGCCGACTAGATGAGCAGTACTTC.

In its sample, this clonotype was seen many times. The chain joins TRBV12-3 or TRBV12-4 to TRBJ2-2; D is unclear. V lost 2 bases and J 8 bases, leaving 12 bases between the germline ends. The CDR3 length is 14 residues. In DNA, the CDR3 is TGTGCCAGCAGTTTAAGCTCAGGTCCGGGGGAGCTGTTTTTT. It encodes CASSLSSGPGELFF.